The 19 T cell receptor beta chains in this list originate from one sample, sequenced in a study of T cell responses to AZD1222 COVID-19 vaccine. Clones were sequenced by immunoSEQ multiplex PCR, and TCRdb holds only the in-frame ones, with some missing. This table has roughly 160,000 clones, 88% appearing once. Sample: peripheral blood, taken on day 0 of AZD1222 vaccination. The receptors stem from an adult in good health.

The rearrangement joins TRBV5-1 to TRBJ2-2, with 9 positions matching TRBD2. Germline-derived CDR1 and CDR2 are SGHRS and YFSETQ. This CDR3 comprises 18 residues. V trimming: 1 base; J trimming: 5 bases; junction bases outside the gene matches: 12. CDR3 DNA sequence: TGCGCCAGCAGCTTGATCGGGCTAGCGGGGATCGGGACCGGGGAGCTGTTTTTT. Encoded protein: CASSLIGLAGIGTGELFF.

The CDR3 sequence is CASSQTWGREQFF. CDR3 in DNA: TGCGCCAGCAGCCAGACCTGGGGGCGTGAGCAGTTCTTC. The chain combines TRBV4-3 with TRBJ2-1; maybe TRBD1 (6 bases). Trimming shortened V by 3 bases and J by 9 bases, and 12 bases separated the two germline ends. The CDR3 runs to 13 residues. Germline lookup yields CDR1 LGHNA and CDR2 YSLEER.

The chain has TRBV4-2 and TRBJ2-5; 14 bases are a match to TRBD2. The CDR3 is 16 residues long. Germline values: CDR1 LGHNA, CDR2 YNFKEQ. Germline trimming cut 3 bases from V and 4 bases from J; bases unmatched to any gene: 4. The CDR3 nucleotides are TGTGCCAGCAGCCAGTGGACTAGCGGGGGGTCAGAGACCCAGTACTTC. Translated: CASSQWTSGGSETQYF.

The V and J genes are TRBV19 and TRBJ1-4, with 9 bases identical to TRBD1. Trimming cost V 3 bases and J 8 bases; bases outside gene matches: 13. Germline assignment: CDR1 LNHDA and CDR2 SQIVND (reference sequence). There are 17 residues in the CDR3. The CDR3: CASSMGAVVQGAEKLFF. CDR3 DNA: TGTGCCAGTAGTATGGGGGCAGTCGTACAGGGGGCCGAAAAACTGTTTTTT.

Regarding this clone: The same CDR3 arises from other DNA sequences in this sample as well. This chain links TRBV6-2 or TRBV6-3 with TRBJ2-1, with 10 bases that match TRBD2. V lost 0 bases, J lost 2 bases, and 1 base stayed unmatched. The CDR3 is 16 amino acids. Germline V gene lookup returns CDR1 MNHEY and CDR2 SVGEGT. In nucleotides, the CDR3 is TGTGCCAGCAGTTACTCGGGGACTAGCGCCTACAATGAGCAGTTCTTC. This codes for CASSYSGTSAYNEQFF.

The chain combines TRBV19 with TRBJ1-1; D remains unclear. Trimming left V 11 bases short and J 1 base short, with 11 bases between. The CDR3 covers 12 residues. Germline V gene sequence: CDR1 LNHDA, CDR2 SQIVND (reference sequence). CDR3 coding DNA: TGTGCCGGGCAAATGGAGAACACTGAAGCTTTCTTT. Its translation is CAGQMENTEAFF.

V and J are TRBV7-2 and TRBJ2-2; 9 bases agree with TRBD2. V was pared by 2 bases and J by 5 bases, with 12 bases of the junction left unmatched. Germline CDR1 and CDR2: SGHTA and FQGNSA. The CDR3 is 18 amino acids. The CDR3 loop reads CASSLNGLAGIWTGELFF. The CDR3 DNA reads TGTGCCAGCAGCTTAAACGGTCTAGCGGGGATATGGACCGGGGAGCTGTTTTTT.

The genes are TRBV11-3 and TRBJ2-1; possibly TRBD1 for D (6 bases). This CDR3 has 15 amino acids. The germline V gene encodes CDR1 SGHNT and CDR2 YENEEA. V was pared by 4 bases and J by 7 bases, with 17 bases between. CDR3 in DNA: TGTGCCAGCAGCTCGGACTGGCTGAGGGGGAATGAGCAGTTCTTC. It is translated as CASSSDWLRGNEQFF.

The V and J genes are TRBV24-1 and TRBJ2-7; 9 bases fit TRBD1. The germline V gene encodes CDR1 KGHDR and CDR2 SFDVKD. The V gene end was trimmed by 3 bases and the J gene end by 5 bases; junction bases not matched to a gene: 7. The CDR3 contains 15 residues. The CDR3 coding sequence is TGTGCCACCAGTGATCCCGGGACAGGGACCGACGAGCAGTACTTC. This translates into CATSDPGTGTDEQYF.

CDR3 amino acids: CASSLPQDSSEQYF. Here the CDR3 DNA reads TGCGCCAGCAGCTTACCCCAGGACTCAAGCGAGCAGTACTTC. The chain recombines TRBV5-1 with TRBJ2-7, with D possibly matching TRBD2 (5 bases). This CDR3 comprises 14 residues. Trimming cost V 2 bases and J 6 bases, with 15 bases left between them. Germline values: CDR1 SGHRS, CDR2 YFSETQ.

The rearrangement links TRBV5-6 to TRBJ2-5, with D possibly matching TRBD1 (6 bases). The length of the CDR3 is 14 residues. Germline V gene lookup returns CDR1 SGHDT and CDR2 YYEEEE. V gave up 5 bases and J gave up 3 bases, with 14 bases separating them. Here the CDR3 reads CASSQNPGEETQYF. CDR3 DNA sequence: TGTGCCAGCAGTCAAAACCCAGGGGAAGAGACCCAGTACTTC.

This clone has a handful of counts. The J gene is TRBJ2-3, the V gene TRBV6-5; D remains ambiguous. This CDR3 comprises 13 residues. V was pared by 6 bases and J by 6 bases, with 13 bases between. Per germline, CDR1 MNHEY and CDR2 SVGAGI. The CDR3 DNA reads TGTGCCAGCAGCCCGAGACCGGAGGATACGCAGTATTTT. It is translated as CASSPRPEDTQYF.

This clone has just a few counts. This chain joins TRBV27 and TRBJ1-2, with a tentative D call TRBD1 (6 bases). Between the trimmed V and J ends, which lost 2 bases and 6 bases, there was a span of 10 bases. Looked up from germline, CDR1 is MNHEY and CDR2 is SMNVEV (reference sequence). The CDR3 spans 13 residues. CDR3 sequence (DNA): TGTGCCAGCAGTTTAAGTCAGGGGAATGGCTACACCTTC. This translates into CASSLSQGNGYTF.

The rearrangement uses TRBV6-5 and TRBJ1-2, with D perhaps matching TRBD1 (5 bases). The CDR3 is made up of 13 amino acids. Deletions cut 6 bases from V and 5 bases from J, with 13 bases between. CDR1 MNHEY and CDR2 SVGAGI come from the germline V gene. In DNA form, the CDR3 reads TGTGCCAGCAGCCCCGACAGACTTTATGGCTACACCTTC. It codes for CASSPDRLYGYTF.

This sequence joins TRBV5-5 and TRBJ1-1; D is ambiguous. The germline gives CDR1 SGHKS, CDR2 YYEKEE (reference sequence). The CDR3 sequence is 13 residues long. V lost 0 bases and J lost 8, with 11 bases in between. In DNA form, the CDR3 reads TGTGCCAGCAGCTTGGCGCCTTCTGGGGAAGCTTTCTTT. Its protein is CASSLAPSGEAFF.

This clone appeared a few times. V gene TRBV28 combines with J gene TRBJ2-7; possibly TRBD1 for D (5 bases). The V end lost 2 bases, the J end lost 2 bases, and 10 bases lay between the germline ends. The CDR3 runs to 14 residues. Germline-derived CDR1 and CDR2 are MDHEN and SYDVKM. DNA of the CDR3: TGTGCCAGCAGTTTAAGCGACAGCACCTACGAGCAGTACTTC. As protein: CASSLSDSTYEQYF.

This clone has just one count. The chain combines TRBV11-1 with TRBJ2-5; D is tentatively TRBD1 or TRBD2 (6 bases each). Germline lookup yields CDR1 SGHAT and CDR2 FQDESV (reference sequence). Trimming removed 5 bases from V and 5 bases from J, with 15 bases in between. The CDR3 runs to 14 residues. CDR3 in amino acids: CASSPEGGWETQYF. The CDR3 region has the DNA TGTGCCAGCAGCCCGGAGGGGGGATGGGAGACCCAGTACTTC.

The chain joins TRBV28 to TRBJ1-5, with D tentatively TRBD1 (5 bases). Germline CDR1 is MDHEN and CDR2 is SYDVKM. The V end was cut by 5 bases, the J end by 4 bases, with 18 bases between. This CDR3 comprises 16 residues. For the CDR3, the DNA is TGTGCCAGCAGTCCATCTTCCGGGACGAGAAATCAGCCCCAGCATTTT. This gives the protein CASSPSSGTRNQPQHF.

This clone was observed a few times. The chain has TRBV9 and TRBJ2-7; D gene uncertain. CDR3 length: 14 residues. The V gene's germline CDR1 is SGDLS and CDR2 YYNGEE. Trimming removed 0 bases at V and 0 bases at J, with 7 bases between. The CDR3 spells CASSVVGNSYEQYF. CDR3 bases: TGTGCCAGCAGCGTAGTTGGGAACTCCTACGAGCAGTACTTC. Together with reference TRBV9 and TRBJ2-7, the CDR3 gives the full variable domain: DSGVTQTPKHLITATGQRVTLRCSPRSGDLSVYWYQQSLDQGLQFLIQYYNGEERAKGNILERFSAQQFPDLHSELNLSSLELGDSALYFCASSVVGNSYEQYFGPGTRLTVT.